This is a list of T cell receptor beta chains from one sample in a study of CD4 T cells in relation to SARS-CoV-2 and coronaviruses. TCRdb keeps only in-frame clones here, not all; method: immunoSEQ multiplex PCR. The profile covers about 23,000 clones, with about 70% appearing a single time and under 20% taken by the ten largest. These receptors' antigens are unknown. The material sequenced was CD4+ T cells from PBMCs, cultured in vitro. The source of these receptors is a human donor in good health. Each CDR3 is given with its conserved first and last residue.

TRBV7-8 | CASSLAPGRDSPLHF
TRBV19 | CAIEEGQGTGELFF
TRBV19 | CASSDYPNYGYTF
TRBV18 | CASSPTQGTGNQPQHF
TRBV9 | CASSVGTGSSYEQYF
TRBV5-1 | CASSLAAGTGELFF
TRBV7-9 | CASSLAMLVSGGAFF
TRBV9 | CASSSRDRVGYGYTF
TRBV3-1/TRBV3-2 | CASKSNHWGGQRTGSTYNEQFF
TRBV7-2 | CASSNRIGTVNTDTQYF
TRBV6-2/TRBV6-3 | CASSYRGGSFSQNIQYF
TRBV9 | CASSVGLELTDTQYF
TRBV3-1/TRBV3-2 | CASSLEGISSPLHF
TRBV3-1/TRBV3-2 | CASSPSPGTANQPQHF
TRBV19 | CASSIGRGGHSGANVLTF
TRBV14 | CASSRTNTEAFF